These T cell receptor beta chains were read from a single sample in a study of identical twins. TCRdb re-called the 5' RACE reads through MiXCR, storing one row per CDR3 protein. The data hold under 350,000 distinct CDR3 sequences, with 7.5% to 9.5% observed a single time. The data were also submitted as part of a second study, on yellow fever vaccine responses in identical twins.

The sample taken for sequencing was CD8+ T cells sorted from blood. These receptors originate from a young woman in good health. CDR3s include the opening cysteine and the closing phenylalanine or tryptophan. D genes are given only for firm matches. Clone size is not always given. Where it is, it says once, few, many or a class for expanded clones.

j_gene | d_gene | v_gene | abundance | CDR3aa | CDR3nt
TRBJ2-1 | TRBD2 | TRBV29-1 | few | CSVGGLVDEQFF | TGCAGCGTGGGGGGACTAGTCGATGAGCAGTTCTTC
TRBJ2-7 | NA | TRBV7-9 | many | CASSLASLGHEQYF | TGTGCCAGCAGCTTAGCTTCGTTGGGGCACGAGCAGTACTTC
TRBJ2-7 | TRBD2 | TRBV11-1 | few | CASSSSRPISGSFNEQYF | TGTGCCAGCAGCTCATCTCGGCCCATTAGCGGGAGTTTCAACGAGCAGTACTTC
TRBJ2-7 | TRBD1 | TRBV7-2 | few | CASSLSAGTAYEQYF | TGTGCCAGCAGCTTGAGCGCCGGGACAGCCTACGAGCAGTACTTC
TRBJ2-7 | NA | TRBV6-2/TRBV6-3 | NA | CASSKGTSYEQYF | TGTGCCAGCAGTAAAGGGACCTCCTACGAGCAGTACTTC
TRBJ2-1 | TRBD1 | TRBV6-2/TRBV6-3 | many | CASTMLGFDRAINNEQFF | TGTGCCAGTACTATGTTGGGATTCGACAGGGCAATCAACAATGAGCAGTTCTTC
TRBJ2-1 | NA | TRBV12-3/TRBV12-4 | few | CASSLPLGEYEQFF | TGTGCCAGCAGTTTACCTCTAGGGGAGTACGAGCAGTTCTTC
TRBJ2-7 | NA | TRBV6-5 | few | CASSYSGRGDGIYEQYF | TGTGCCAGCAGTTACTCGGGGAGGGGGGACGGAATTTACGAGCAGTACTTC
TRBJ2-2 | NA | TRBV9 | few | CASSVYLEDGELFF | TGTGCCAGCAGCGTATACCTAGAGGACGGGGAGCTGTTTTTT
TRBJ2-7 | NA | TRBV2 | many | CASSEVASSYEQYF | TGTGCCAGCAGTGAAGTCGCCAGCTCCTACGAGCAGTACTTC
TRBJ2-7 | TRBD2 | TRBV4-1 | NA | CASSQESREGYEQYF | TGCGCCAGCAGCCAAGAATCGCGGGAGGGGTACGAGCAGTACTTC
TRBJ2-1 | TRBD2 | TRBV7-6 | many | CASLGAGEGVNEQFF | TGTGCCAGCCTTGGTGCGGGAGAAGGGGTGAATGAGCAGTTCTTC
TRBJ2-5 | NA | TRBV21-1 | NA | CASSKERGREETQYF | TGTGCCAGCAGCAAAGAACGCGGGAGGGAAGAGACCCAGTACTTC
TRBJ1-2 | NA | TRBV29-1 | few | CSVEDSIQGYGYTF | TGCAGCGTTGAAGATAGTATCCAGGGCTATGGCTACACCTTC
TRBJ2-7 | NA | TRBV20-1 | NA | CSATRGGLIEQYF | TGCAGTGCTACCCGGGGAGGACTCATCGAGCAGTACTTC
TRBJ1-1 | NA | TRBV20-1 | few | CSAQAGTEAFF | TGCAGTGCTCAGGCAGGCACTGAAGCTTTCTTT
TRBJ2-1 | TRBD2 | TRBV15 | many | CATSIDSGRASDEQFF | TGTGCCACCAGCATAGATAGCGGGAGGGCCTCGGATGAGCAGTTCTTC
TRBJ2-1 | TRBD2 | TRBV9 | few | CASSQLAGTLGYNEQFF | TGTGCCAGCAGTCAATTAGCGGGGACTTTGGGTTACAATGAGCAGTTCTTC
TRBJ2-2 | TRBD2 | TRBV29-1 | many | CAGLAVTGELFF | TGCGCAGGACTAGCGGTCACCGGGGAGCTGTTTTTT
TRBJ2-3 | NA | TRBV7-9 | few | CASSSRGEAERTDTQYF | TGTGCCAGCAGCTCTAGAGGGGAAGCGGAGCGCACAGATACGCAGTATTTT
TRBJ2-7 | TRBD1 | TRBV5-1 | NA | CASSAGQDYSYEQYF | TGCGCCAGCAGCGCCGGACAGGATTACTCCTACGAGCAGTACTTC
TRBJ2-7 | TRBD1 | TRBV2 | few | CASSGRDRVSYEQYF | TGTGCCAGCAGTGGCCGGGACAGGGTTTCTTACGAGCAGTACTTC
TRBJ2-3 | NA | TRBV2 | NA | CASSPWTSTDTQYF | TGTGCCAGCAGTCCCTGGACTAGCACAGATACGCAGTATTTT
TRBJ1-2 | NA | TRBV7-9 | NA | CASSLVEHRGF | TGTGCCAGCAGCTTAGTCGAGCACCGCGGCTTC
TRBJ2-7 | NA | TRBV27 | NA | CASSLLSGDYEQYF | TGTGCCAGCAGTTTATTGTCGGGGGACTACGAGCAGTACTTC
TRBJ1-1 | NA | TRBV29-1 | few | CSSRGMGNTEAFF | TGCAGTAGTAGGGGGATGGGGAACACTGAAGCTTTCTTT
TRBJ2-7 | NA | TRBV12-3/TRBV12-4 | many | CASQDSSSYEQYF | TGTGCCAGCCAGGACAGTTCCTCCTACGAGCAGTACTTC
TRBJ2-1 | NA | TRBV11-2 | few | CASSLWSNNEQFF | TGTGCCAGCAGCTTGTGGTCTAACAATGAGCAGTTCTTC
TRBJ1-1 | NA | TRBV27 | many | CASSFGGFGTEAFF | TGTGCCAGCAGTTTCGGAGGGTTCGGCACTGAAGCTTTCTTT
TRBJ2-7 | NA | TRBV7-2 | few | CASSLIRSSYSYEQYF | TGTGCCAGCAGCTTAATTCGTAGCTCCTACTCCTACGAGCAGTACTTC
TRBJ2-7 | TRBD1 | TRBV4-3 | NA | CASSQDRGTGRYEQYF | TGCGCCAGCAGCCAAGATCGGGGGACAGGGCGATACGAGCAGTACTTC
TRBJ2-5 | TRBD1 | TRBV5-6 | few | CASGLGTGQETQYF | TGTGCCAGCGGCCTCGGGACAGGGCAAGAGACCCAGTACTTC
TRBJ1-2 | NA | TRBV7-6 | many | CASSQDNYGYTF | TGTGCCAGCAGCCAAGATAACTATGGCTACACCTTC
TRBJ2-1 | NA | TRBV7-9 | few | CASSLEWSLEQFF | TGTGCCAGCAGCTTAGAGTGGAGTCTAGAGCAGTTCTTC
TRBJ1-1 | NA | TRBV21-1 | NA | CASSKDVGPGWNTEAFF | TGTGCCAGCAGCAAAGACGTGGGGCCAGGGTGGAACACTGAAGCTTTCTTT
TRBJ2-1 | NA | TRBV29-1 | many | CSMWDGYNEQFF | TGCAGCATGTGGGACGGATACAATGAGCAGTTCTTC
TRBJ2-3 | TRBD1 | TRBV23-1 | NA | CASSLDRDTDTQYF | TGCGCCAGCAGTCTGGACAGGGACACAGATACGCAGTATTTT
TRBJ2-5 | NA | TRBV4-1 | few | CASSQDGGGGETQYF | TGCGCCAGCAGCCAAGACGGGGGAGGTGGGGAGACCCAGTACTTC
TRBJ2-5 | NA | TRBV7-6 | NA | CASSWGGYQETQYF | TGTGCCAGCAGCTGGGGCGGGTACCAAGAGACCCAGTACTTC
TRBJ2-7 | TRBD1 | TRBV9 | few | CASSVAGQGHYEQYF | TGTGCCAGCAGCGTAGCCGGACAGGGGCACTACGAGCAGTACTTC
TRBJ2-5 | NA | TRBV29-1 | few | CSVDLWDTQETQYF | TGCAGCGTTGATTTGTGGGACACCCAAGAGACCCAGTACTTC
TRBJ2-3 | TRBD2 | TRBV20-1 | many | CSASPELAGPDTQYF | TGCAGTGCTTCCCCCGAACTAGCGGGACCAGATACGCAGTATTTT
TRBJ2-7 | NA | TRBV5-1 | few | CASSGAIGYEQYF | TGCGCCAGCAGCGGGGCCATCGGATACGAGCAGTACTTC
TRBJ2-1 | NA | TRBV7-9 | many | CASSPDNYNEQFF | TGTGCCAGCAGCCCTGACAACTACAATGAGCAGTTCTTC
TRBJ2-6 | NA | TRBV16 | few | CASSQGANVLTF | TGTGCCAGCAGCCAGGGGGCCAACGTCCTGACTTTC
TRBJ2-7 | NA | TRBV7-2 | many | CASNDRDNSYEQYF | TGTGCCAGCAACGACCGGGACAACTCCTACGAGCAGTACTTC
TRBJ2-3 | NA | TRBV9 | many | CASSVQYSTDTQYF | TGTGCCAGCAGCGTACAGTATAGCACAGATACGCAGTATTTT
TRBJ2-5 | TRBD2 | TRBV25-1 | few | CASSARLAGKETQYF | TGTGCCAGCAGTGCACGGCTAGCGGGGAAAGAGACCCAGTACTTC
TRBJ2-5 | TRBD2 | TRBV5-5 | few | CASSWASGGHQETQYF | TGTGCCAGCAGCTGGGCTAGCGGGGGGCACCAAGAGACCCAGTACTTC
TRBJ2-1 | TRBD2 | TRBV4-2 | NA | CASSHRLAGEYNEQFF | TGTGCCAGCAGCCACAGACTAGCGGGAGAGTACAATGAGCAGTTCTTC
TRBJ1-1 | NA | TRBV29-1 | many | CSVPPNLNTEAFF | TGCAGCGTGCCGCCGAATCTGAACACTGAAGCTTTCTTT
TRBJ2-1 | NA | TRBV7-2 | few | CASSPLVEALYNEQFF | TGTGCCAGCAGCCCCTTGGTGGAAGCCCTATACAATGAGCAGTTCTTC
TRBJ1-5 | NA | TRBV25-1 | NA | CASSESVGAQPQHF | TGTGCCAGCAGTGAATCGGTGGGGGCTCAGCCCCAGCATTTT
TRBJ2-1 | NA | TRBV15 | NA | CATSRSGGYNEQFF | TGTGCCACCAGCAGATCTGGAGGGTACAATGAGCAGTTCTTC